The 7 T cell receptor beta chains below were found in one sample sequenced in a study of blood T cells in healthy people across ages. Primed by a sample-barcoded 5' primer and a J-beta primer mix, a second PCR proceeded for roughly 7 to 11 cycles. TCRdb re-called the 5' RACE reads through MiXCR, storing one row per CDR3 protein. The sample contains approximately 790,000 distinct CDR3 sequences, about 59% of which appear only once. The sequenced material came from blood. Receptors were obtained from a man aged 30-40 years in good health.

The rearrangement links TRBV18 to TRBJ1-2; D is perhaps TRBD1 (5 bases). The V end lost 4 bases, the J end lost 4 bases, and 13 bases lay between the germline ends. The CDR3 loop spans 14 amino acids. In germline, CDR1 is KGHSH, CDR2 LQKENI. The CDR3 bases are TGTGCCAGCTCACGGTCCGGGGCGTCCTATGGCTACACCTTC. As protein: CASSRSGASYGYTF. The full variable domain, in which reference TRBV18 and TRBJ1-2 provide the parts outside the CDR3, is NAGVMQNPRHLVRRRGQEARLRCSPMKGHSHVYWYRQLPEEGLKFMVYLQKENIIDESGMPKERFSAEFPKEGPSILRIQQVVRGDSAAYFCASSRSGASYGYTFGSGTRLTVV.

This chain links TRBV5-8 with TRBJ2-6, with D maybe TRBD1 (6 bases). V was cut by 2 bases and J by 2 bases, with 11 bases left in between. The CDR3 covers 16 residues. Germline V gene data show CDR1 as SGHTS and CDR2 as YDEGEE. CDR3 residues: CASSLETGTGANVLTF. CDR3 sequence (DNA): TGTGCCAGCAGCTTAGAAACAGGGACTGGGGCCAACGTCCTGACTTTC.

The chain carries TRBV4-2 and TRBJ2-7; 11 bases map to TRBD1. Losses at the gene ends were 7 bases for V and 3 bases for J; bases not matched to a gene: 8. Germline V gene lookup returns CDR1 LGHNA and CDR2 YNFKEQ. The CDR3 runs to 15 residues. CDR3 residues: CASNHPGQGVYEQYF. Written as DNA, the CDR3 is TGTGCCAGCAACCACCCGGGACAGGGGGTCTACGAGCAGTACTTC.

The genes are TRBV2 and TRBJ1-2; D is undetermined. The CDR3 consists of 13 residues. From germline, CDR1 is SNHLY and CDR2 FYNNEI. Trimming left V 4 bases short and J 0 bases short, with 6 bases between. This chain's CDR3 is CASSAEANYGYTF. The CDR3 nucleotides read TGTGCCAGCAGTGCCGAAGCTAACTATGGCTACACCTTC.

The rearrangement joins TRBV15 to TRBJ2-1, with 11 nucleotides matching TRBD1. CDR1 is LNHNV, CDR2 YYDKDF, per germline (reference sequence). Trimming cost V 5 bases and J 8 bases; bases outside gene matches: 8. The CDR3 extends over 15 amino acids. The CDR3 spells CATSSGQGAFDEQFF. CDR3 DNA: TGTGCCACCAGCTCTGGACAGGGGGCTTTCGATGAGCAGTTCTTC.

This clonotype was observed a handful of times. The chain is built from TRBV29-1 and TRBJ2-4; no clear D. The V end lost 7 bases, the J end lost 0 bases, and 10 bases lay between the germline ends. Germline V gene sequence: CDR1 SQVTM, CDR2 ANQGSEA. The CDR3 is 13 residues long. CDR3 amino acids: CSAFHVAKNIQYF. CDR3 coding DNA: TGCAGCGCCTTCCATGTAGCCAAAAACATTCAGTACTTC.

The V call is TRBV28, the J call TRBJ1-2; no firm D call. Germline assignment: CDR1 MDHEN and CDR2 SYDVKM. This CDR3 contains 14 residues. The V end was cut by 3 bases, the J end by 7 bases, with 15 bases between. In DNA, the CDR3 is TGTGCCAGCAGTTTTCGGGTAGTGGAACTTGGCTACACCTTC. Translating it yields CASSFRVVELGYTF.